The rows below give T cell receptor beta chains drawn from one sample of a study of Graves' ophthalmopathy and Graves' hyperthyroidism. One entry per CDR3 protein, called by TCRdb with MiXCR from the multiplex PCR reads. The table records 600,000 to 950,000 distinct CDR3 sequences, 40% of them present only once. Sequencing input: peripheral blood. These receptors all come from an adult man with Graves' ophthalmopathy. Both conserved end residues are part of each CDR3. D genes are given only for firm matches. Clone size appears in some rows only: once, few, many, or a class for an expanded clone.

d_call: TRBD1; v_call: TRBV9; clone_size: .; cdr3_length: 13; j_call: TRBJ2-7; cdr3_aa: CASSPGTGWEQYF; cdr3_nt: TGTGCCAGCAGCCCCGGGACAGGTTGGGAGCAGTACTTC
d_call: TRBD2; v_call: TRBV11-2; clone_size: .; cdr3_length: 18; j_call: TRBJ2-7; cdr3_aa: CASSPYPSSGKSSYEQYF; cdr3_nt: TGTGCCAGCAGCCCTTACCCATCTAGCGGCAAAAGCTCCTACGAGCAGTACTTC
d_call: .; v_call: TRBV6-1; clone_size: .; cdr3_length: 15; j_call: TRBJ1-6; cdr3_aa: CASSVSALGASPLHF; cdr3_nt: TGTGCCAGCAGTGTCTCCGCTCTGGGGGCTTCACCCCTCCACTTT
d_call: .; v_call: TRBV5-1; clone_size: .; cdr3_length: 14; j_call: TRBJ2-7; cdr3_aa: CASSLDQGGNEQYF; cdr3_nt: TGCGCCAGCAGCTTGGACCAGGGTGGAAACGAGCAGTACTTC
d_call: TRBD1; v_call: TRBV7-2; clone_size: few; cdr3_length: 14; j_call: TRBJ2-7; cdr3_aa: CASSFLDRDHEQYF; cdr3_nt: TGTGCCAGCAGCTTCCTAGACAGGGATCACGAGCAGTACTTC
d_call: .; v_call: TRBV20-1; clone_size: .; cdr3_length: 12; j_call: TRBJ1-1; cdr3_aa: CSAFGGELEAFF; cdr3_nt: TGCAGTGCTTTCGGGGGGGAACTTGAAGCTTTCTTT
d_call: TRBD2; v_call: TRBV19; clone_size: .; cdr3_length: 16; j_call: TRBJ2-3; cdr3_aa: CASSPTGAGGTDTQYF; cdr3_nt: TGTGCCAGTAGTCCAACGGGAGCGGGAGGCACAGATACGCAGTATTTT
d_call: TRBD1; v_call: TRBV29-1; clone_size: many; cdr3_length: 14; j_call: TRBJ2-7; cdr3_aa: CSVEGQGVHYEQYF; cdr3_nt: TGCAGCGTTGAAGGACAGGGAGTTCACTACGAGCAGTACTTC
d_call: TRBD1; v_call: TRBV29-1; clone_size: .; cdr3_length: 15; j_call: TRBJ2-3; cdr3_aa: CSVERGRGQTDTQYF; cdr3_nt: TGCAGCGTTGAAAGGGGCAGGGGGCAGACAGATACGCAGTATTTT
d_call: .; v_call: TRBV7-9; clone_size: .; cdr3_length: 15; j_call: TRBJ1-1; cdr3_aa: CASSSAGTPNTEAFF; cdr3_nt: TGTGCCAGCAGCTCAGCCGGGACACCGAACACTGAAGCTTTCTTT
d_call: .; v_call: TRBV5-1; clone_size: .; cdr3_length: 14; j_call: TRBJ2-7; cdr3_aa: CASSFATLSYEQYF; cdr3_nt: TGCGCCAGCAGCTTCGCGACACTATCCTACGAGCAGTACTTC
d_call: .; v_call: TRBV20-1; clone_size: .; cdr3_length: 13; j_call: TRBJ2-7; cdr3_aa: CSARSHRVAGQYF; cdr3_nt: TGCAGTGCTAGGAGCCACAGGGTCGCCGGGCAGTACTTC
d_call: TRBD1; v_call: TRBV7-2; clone_size: .; cdr3_length: 14; j_call: TRBJ2-7; cdr3_aa: CASSFGQVRNEQYF; cdr3_nt: TGTGCCAGCAGCTTCGGACAGGTGAGGAACGAGCAGTACTTC
d_call: .; v_call: TRBV11-1; clone_size: .; cdr3_length: 15; j_call: TRBJ1-4; cdr3_aa: CASSLSRRTNEKLFF; cdr3_nt: TGTGCCAGCAGCCTTAGTCGGAGGACTAATGAAAAACTGTTTTTT
d_call: .; v_call: TRBV7-2; clone_size: .; cdr3_length: 17; j_call: TRBJ2-7; cdr3_aa: CASSLEFGGRTTYEQYF; cdr3_nt: TGTGCCAGCAGCTTAGAATTTGGTGGGAGGACTACTTACGAGCAGTACTTC
d_call: TRBD1; v_call: TRBV10-3; clone_size: many; cdr3_length: 15; j_call: TRBJ1-2; cdr3_aa: CAIRPGDRANYGYTF; cdr3_nt: TGTGCCATCAGACCAGGGGACAGGGCTAACTATGGCTACACCTTC
d_call: .; v_call: TRBV7-9; clone_size: few; cdr3_length: 13; j_call: TRBJ2-2; cdr3_aa: CASDSRSAGELFF; cdr3_nt: TGTGCCAGTGACTCGAGGTCAGCCGGGGAGCTGTTTTTT
d_call: TRBD2; v_call: TRBV7-9; clone_size: .; cdr3_length: 17; j_call: TRBJ2-5; cdr3_aa: CASSLAGWAGGPETQYF; cdr3_nt: TGTGCCAGCAGCTTAGCGGGCTGGGCGGGGGGGCCGGAGACCCAGTACTTC
d_call: TRBD1; v_call: TRBV24-1; clone_size: .; cdr3_length: 17; j_call: TRBJ1-5; cdr3_aa: CASSETDRGRGNQPQHF; cdr3_nt: TGTGCCAGCAGCGAGACGGACAGGGGGCGCGGGAATCAGCCCCAGCATTTT
d_call: TRBD2; v_call: TRBV7-8; clone_size: many; cdr3_length: 14; j_call: TRBJ2-7; cdr3_aa: CASSHTSDSYEQYF; cdr3_nt: TGTGCCAGCAGCCACACTAGCGACTCCTACGAGCAGTACTTC
d_call: .; v_call: TRBV20-1; clone_size: many; cdr3_length: 12; j_call: TRBJ1-2; cdr3_aa: CSASTQGGGYTF; cdr3_nt: TGCAGTGCTAGTACGCAGGGCGGAGGCTACACCTTC
d_call: .; v_call: TRBV10-2; clone_size: .; cdr3_length: 14; j_call: TRBJ2-3; cdr3_aa: CASSTGGGSNTQYF; cdr3_nt: TGCGCCAGCAGTACTGGTGGGGGAAGCAATACGCAGTATTTT
d_call: .; v_call: TRBV2; clone_size: once; cdr3_length: 13; j_call: TRBJ2-2; cdr3_aa: CASSEVGGGELFF; cdr3_nt: TGTGCCAGCAGTGAAGTCGGAGGAGGTGAGCTGTTTTTT
d_call: .; v_call: TRBV7-9; clone_size: many; cdr3_length: 13; j_call: TRBJ1-1; cdr3_aa: CASSQGRITEAFF; cdr3_nt: TGTGCCAGCAGCCAGGGACGTATCACTGAAGCTTTCTTT
d_call: .; v_call: TRBV7-2; clone_size: few; cdr3_length: 16; j_call: TRBJ1-6; cdr3_aa: CASSLETGPSNSPLHF; cdr3_nt: TGTGCCAGCAGCTTAGAAACCGGGCCAAGTAATTCACCCCTCCACTTT
d_call: .; v_call: TRBV12-3/TRBV12-4; clone_size: many; cdr3_length: 15; j_call: TRBJ1-3; cdr3_aa: CASSIGVGAGNTIYF; cdr3_nt: TGTGCCAGCAGTATCGGCGTGGGCGCTGGAAACACCATATATTTT
d_call: TRBD1; v_call: TRBV24-1; clone_size: many; cdr3_length: 16; j_call: TRBJ2-5; cdr3_aa: CATSTRDRGSQETQYF; cdr3_nt: TGTGCCACCTCGACAAGGGACAGGGGGTCACAAGAGACCCAGTACTTC
d_call: TRBD1; v_call: TRBV20-1; clone_size: many; cdr3_length: 15; j_call: TRBJ2-5; cdr3_aa: CSAITGDRGGETQYF; cdr3_nt: TGCAGTGCTATCACAGGGGACCGAGGGGGAGAGACCCAGTACTTC
d_call: .; v_call: TRBV19; clone_size: .; cdr3_length: 14; j_call: TRBJ2-7; cdr3_aa: CASADRKSSYEQYF; cdr3_nt: TGTGCCAGCGCGGACAGAAAGAGCTCCTACGAGCAGTACTTC
d_call: .; v_call: TRBV7-9; clone_size: many; cdr3_length: 12; j_call: TRBJ1-1; cdr3_aa: CASSLAKGEAFF; cdr3_nt: TGTGCCAGCAGCTTAGCAAAGGGTGAAGCTTTCTTT
d_call: .; v_call: TRBV7-9; clone_size: few; cdr3_length: 12; j_call: TRBJ2-5; cdr3_aa: CASSRQKETQYF; cdr3_nt: TGTGCCAGCAGCCGACAGAAAGAGACCCAGTACTTC
d_call: .; v_call: TRBV7-9; clone_size: once; cdr3_length: 13; j_call: TRBJ2-5; cdr3_aa: CASSSARRETQYF; cdr3_nt: TGTGCCAGCAGCTCGGCGCGCAGGGAGACCCAGTACTTC
d_call: TRBD1; v_call: TRBV24-1; clone_size: .; cdr3_length: 15; j_call: TRBJ2-3; cdr3_aa: CATSDRGQGTDTQYF; cdr3_nt: TGTGCCACCAGTGATCGGGGACAGGGCACAGATACGCAGTATTTT
d_call: .; v_call: TRBV20-1; clone_size: .; cdr3_length: 15; j_call: TRBJ1-5; cdr3_aa: CSARGRVGSNQPQHF; cdr3_nt: TGCAGTGCTAGAGGAAGGGTAGGTAGCAATCAGCCCCAGCATTTT
d_call: .; v_call: TRBV10-3; clone_size: .; cdr3_length: 14; j_call: TRBJ2-2; cdr3_aa: CAISGTVITGELFF; cdr3_nt: TGTGCCATCAGTGGGACCGTTATCACCGGGGAGCTGTTTTTT
d_call: .; v_call: TRBV5-6; clone_size: few; cdr3_length: 13; j_call: TRBJ1-1; cdr3_aa: CASSLSNGIEAFF; cdr3_nt: TGTGCCAGCAGCTTGAGTAATGGGATTGAAGCTTTCTTT
d_call: TRBD1; v_call: TRBV25-1; clone_size: few; cdr3_length: 15; j_call: TRBJ2-7; cdr3_aa: CASSQGTGLQFEQYF; cdr3_nt: TGTGCCAGCAGCCAGGGGACAGGGTTACAATTCGAGCAGTACTTC